Listed here are 10 T cell receptor beta chains from one sample, sequenced in a study of graft-versus-host responses after intestinal transplantation. Assay used: immunoSEQ multiplex PCR; TCRdb lists only in-frame clones, some missing. The profile covers about 36,000 clones, with around 94% appearing a single time and about 0.22% taken by the ten largest. Antigens of these TCRs are unknown. The sequences come from unstimulated CD4+ T cells sorted from spleen or lymph node cells, collected before transplant. These receptors originate from a human donor who was the organ donor for an intestinal transplant.

The chain uses TRBV4-1 and TRBJ1-2; D is ambiguous. CDR3 length: 18 residues. V dropped 0 bases and J dropped 0 bases, with 17 bases sitting between them. Germline CDR1 and CDR2: MGHRA and YSYEKL. CDR3 DNA: TGCGCCAGCAGCCAAGAGGTCCGGCAGGTCTCCTCTAACTATGGCTACACCTTC. Translated: CASSQEVRQVSSNYGYTF.

The chain's CDR3 is CASSPGGYRNEQFF. The CDR3 nucleotides read TGTGCCAGCAGCCCCGGGGGGTATCGAAATGAGCAGTTCTTC. V and J are TRBV11-1 and TRBJ2-1; 7 nucleotides agree with TRBD2. The CDR3 spans 14 residues. Germline-derived CDR1 and CDR2 are SGHAT and FQDESV (reference sequence). Unmatched junction bases numbered 8, after V lost 5 bases and J lost 7 bases. The whole variable domain, filled in from reference TRBV11-1 and TRBJ2-1, reads EAEVAQSPRYKITEKSQAVAFWCDPISGHATLYWYRQILGQGPELLVQFQDESVVDDSQLPKDRFSAERLKGVDSTLKIQPAELGDSAMYLCASSPGGYRNEQFFGPGTRLTVL.

This rearrangement joins TRBV5-1 to TRBJ2-2, with TRBD1 matching over 8 bases. The CDR3 contains 19 residues. V was pared by 0 bases and J by 2 bases, with 12 bases of the junction left unmatched. Germline V gene lookup returns CDR1 SGHRS and CDR2 YFSETQ. DNA for the CDR3: TGCGCCAGCAGCTTGGACTCCAGACAGGGGCGCCTTAACACCGGGGAGCTGTTTTTT. Its protein is CASSLDSRQGRLNTGELFF.

The genes are TRBV9 and TRBJ2-2; D is possibly TRBD1 or TRBD2 (5 bases each). V lost 0 bases and J lost 3, with 9 bases in between. CDR1 SGDLS and CDR2 YYNGEE come from the germline V gene. The CDR3 length is 15 residues. CDR3 in DNA: TGTGCCAGCAGCGTAGGAGGGGCGGACACCGGGGAGCTGTTTTTT. Amino acid sequence: CASSVGGADTGELFF.

This clone was detected only a few times. The chain carries TRBV7-2 and TRBJ1-1; D is uncertain. V was trimmed by 6 bases and J by 3 bases, leaving 5 bases between them. This CDR3 contains 11 residues. Germline loops: CDR1 SGHTA, CDR2 FQGNSA. CDR3 protein: CASRQDTEAFF. In DNA, the CDR3 is TGTGCCAGCAGGCAGGACACTGAAGCTTTCTTT.

V and J are TRBV2 and TRBJ1-6; 9 bases are a match to TRBD1. The V gene end was trimmed by 4 bases and the J gene end by 5 bases; junction bases not matched to a gene: 6. Germline CDR1 reads SNHLY; CDR2 reads FYNNEI. This CDR3 is built from 16 residues. The DNA of the CDR3 is TGTGCCAGCAGTGGAAGGACAGGGGCCGATAATTCACCCCTCCACTTT. This translates into CASSGRTGADNSPLHF.

CDR3: CASKGGEGNTEAFF. CDR3 DNA sequence: TGTGCCAGTAAAGGGGGCGAGGGGAACACTGAAGCTTTCTTT. The rearrangement links TRBV19 to TRBJ1-1, with 7 bases identical to TRBD1. The CDR3 spans 14 residues. Germline V gene lookup returns CDR1 LNHDA and CDR2 SQIVND (reference sequence). Unmatched junction bases numbered 6, after V lost 7 bases and J lost 1 base. The full variable domain, in which reference TRBV19 and TRBJ1-1 provide the parts outside the CDR3, is DGGITQSPKYLFRKEGQNVTLSCEQNLNHDAMYWYRQDPGQGLRLIYYSQIVNDFQKGDIAEGYSVSREKKESFPLTVTSAQKNPTAFYLCASKGGEGNTEAFFGQGTRLTVV.

The chain links TRBV9 to TRBJ2-2, with D perhaps matching TRBD1 (5 bases). V dropped 6 bases and J dropped 1 base, with 16 bases sitting between them. From germline, CDR1 is SGDLS and CDR2 YYNGEE. The CDR3 length is 16 residues. CDR3 coding DNA: TGTGCCAGCACCGATCGGGCCAGGGTGAACACCGGGGAGCTGTTTTTT. Protein sequence: CASTDRARVNTGELFF.

This clone showed up just once. This rearrangement joins TRBV4-3 to TRBJ2-5, with no clear D. Germline CDR1 and CDR2: LGHNA and YSLEER. The CDR3 spans 16 residues. V lost 0 bases to trimming and J lost 1 base, with 12 bases between them. CDR3 coding DNA: TGCGCCAGCAGCCAAGAACCAGGAAGAGGCCAAGAGACCCAGTACTTC. It yields the protein CASSQEPGRGQETQYF.

V and J are TRBV30 and TRBJ2-3; D ambiguous. Deletions cut 0 bases from V and 0 bases from J, with 7 bases between. Germline V gene lookup returns CDR1 GTSNPN and CDR2 SVGIG (reference sequence). The CDR3 is 14 amino acids. CDR3 loop: CAWSVGGSTDTQYF. CDR3 nucleotides: TGTGCCTGGAGTGTCGGTGGGAGCACAGATACGCAGTATTTT.